The 27 T cell receptor beta chains given below trace back to one sample, sequenced in a study of shared clonotypes between healthy human individuals. The method was immunoSEQ multiplex PCR; TCRdb's version includes in-frame clones alone and lacks a portion of them. Altogether around 2,000,000 clones are present, 93% being singletons, with the ten largest covering 1.7%. The naive CD8 subset, CD45RO-negative cells positively selected for CCR7, excluded terminally differentiated effector memory CD45RA+ cells. Source material: naive CD8+ T cells from PBMCs. Receptor source: a man aged 18 to 29 in good health. Some clones in this sample may be carry-over from other donors' samples.

The gene calls are TRBV6-5 and TRBJ1-1; D might be TRBD1 (6 bases). Trimming removed 0 bases at V and 0 bases at J, with 11 bases between. Germline values: CDR1 MNHEY, CDR2 SVGAGI. The CDR3 contains 16 residues. CDR3 DNA: TGTGCCAGCAGTTACTCGTCAGGGGAAGTGAACACTGAAGCTTTCTTT. This gives the protein CASSYSSGEVNTEAFF.

J is TRBJ1-4 and V is TRBV4-1; unclear D gene. Germline V gene sequence: CDR1 MGHRA, CDR2 YSYEKL. V was shortened by 4 bases and J by 0 bases, with 12 bases between the two germline ends. The CDR3 runs 16 residues. The CDR3 spells CASSPGWAATNEKLFF. The CDR3 DNA is TGCGCCAGCAGCCCTGGATGGGCGGCAACTAATGAAAAACTGTTTTTT.

The chain couples TRBV19 to TRBJ2-5; 7 bases agree with TRBD2. The CDR3 contains 15 residues. Trimming took 2 bases from V and 5 from J; bases not matched to a gene: 8. The germline gives CDR1 LNHDA, CDR2 SQIVND (reference sequence). CDR3 in amino acids: CASSILSWRGETQYF. CDR3 bases: TGTGCCAGTAGTATACTGAGCTGGCGGGGGGAGACCCAGTACTTC.

The genes are TRBV28 and TRBJ1-5; D is undetermined. Trimming cost V 1 base and J 9 bases, with 10 bases left between them. Germline V CDR1 and CDR2: MDHEN, SYDVKM. There are 13 residues in the CDR3. In DNA, the CDR3 is TGTGCCAGCAGTTTATTCACGCGCGGGCCCCAGCATTTT. Residues: CASSLFTRGPQHF. Complete variable domain (other parts from reference TRBV28 and TRBJ1-5): DVKVTQSSRYLVKRTGEKVFLECVQDMDHENMFWYRQDPGLGLRLIYFSYDVKMKEKGDIPEGYSVSREKKERFSLILESASTNQTSMYLCASSLFTRGPQHFGDGTRLSIL.

This clone occurred once. The chain links TRBV7-2 to TRBJ2-3; no definite D call. CDR1 and CDR2 from the germline V gene are SGHTA and FQGNSA. The CDR3 has 14 amino acids. Deletions cut 5 bases from V and 2 bases from J, with 11 bases between. CDR3 nucleotide sequence: TGTGCCAGCAGCCCGGTACCTAACACAGATACGCAGTATTTT. This codes for CASSPVPNTDTQYF.

The rearrangement joins TRBV5-4 to TRBJ2-5, with TRBD2 as a possible D gene (6 bases). The CDR3 totals 15 residues. The germline V and J ends were trimmed by 2 bases and 5 bases, with 16 bases remaining between them. Germline V lookup: CDR1 SGHNT, CDR2 YYREEE (reference sequence). CDR3 nucleotides: TGTGCCAGCAGCTTACGGGACTCGTCGAGGGAGACCCAGTACTTC. This gives the protein CASSLRDSSRETQYF. The full variable domain, completed using reference TRBV5-4 and TRBJ2-5, is ETGVTQSPTHLIKTRGQQVTLRCSSQSGHNTVSWYQQALGQGPQFIFQYYREEENGRGNFPPRFSGLQFPNYSSELNVNALELDDSALYLCASSLRDSSRETQYFGPGTRLLVL.

The chain links TRBV30 to TRBJ2-7; the D gene is possibly TRBD2 (5 bases). Trimming removed 5 bases from V and 7 bases from J, with 12 bases in between. The CDR3 is made up of 11 amino acids. Germline V gene sequence: CDR1 GTSNPN, CDR2 SVGIG (reference sequence). The CDR3 DNA is TGTGCCTGGGAAATGGGGAGAGAGCAGTACTTC. This translates into CAWEMGREQYF.

This clone was counted a single time. This chain uses TRBV11-2 with TRBJ2-3; D is possibly TRBD1 (5 bases). V was clipped by 5 bases and J by 4 bases, with 16 bases between them. Germline CDR1 and CDR2: SGHAT and FQNNGV. The CDR3 totals 15 residues. The chain's CDR3 is CASSITGLSADTQYF. DNA for the CDR3: TGTGCCAGCAGCATTACAGGATTGAGCGCAGATACGCAGTATTTT. Variable domain in full (rest from reference TRBV11-2 and TRBJ2-3): EAGVAQSPRYKIIEKRQSVAFWCNPISGHATLYWYQQILGQGPKLLIQFQNNGVVDDSQLPKDRFSAERLKGVDSTLKIQPAKLEDSAVYLCASSITGLSADTQYFGPGTRLTVL.

This clone was seen only once. The chain carries TRBV12-5 and TRBJ2-5; TRBD2 is a possible D gene (6 bases). Deletions cut 2 bases from V and 5 bases from J, with 21 bases between. Germline CDR1 and CDR2: LGHNT and FRNRAP. This CDR3 spans 17 amino acids. The CDR3 region is CASGLPPVAVVGETQYF. As DNA, the CDR3 is TGTGCTAGTGGTTTGCCACCAGTAGCGGTGGTTGGTGAGACCCAGTACTTC.

The chain employs TRBV29-1 and TRBJ2-1; TRBD1 is a possible D gene (5 bases). Germline CDR1 is SQVTM and CDR2 is ANQGSEA. The CDR3 length is 14 residues. V shed 6 bases and J shed 3 bases, with 15 bases lying between them. CDR3 in amino acids: CSVNQGNFYNEQFF. The CDR3 DNA is TGCAGCGTAAACCAGGGAAACTTCTACAATGAGCAGTTCTTC.

The chain employs TRBV29-1 and TRBJ2-7; D remains ambiguous. Trimming shortened V by 5 bases and J by 6 bases, and 20 bases separated the two germline ends. From germline, CDR1 is SQVTM and CDR2 ANQGSEA. The CDR3 runs to 14 residues. The DNA of the CDR3 is TGCAGCGTTCCCATCCCAGGAAATCGAGGCGAGCAGTACTTC. Protein product: CSVPIPGNRGEQYF.

A few counts support this clone. The chain has TRBV11-2 and TRBJ1-1; TRBD1 matches 8 bases. Germline-derived CDR1 and CDR2 are SGHAT and FQNNGV. V dropped 3 bases and J dropped 1; count of bases not matched to a gene: 4. CDR3 length: 15 residues. CDR3 nucleotide sequence: TGTGCCAGCAGCTTTACAGGGGGACCGAACACTGAAGCTTTCTTT. Amino acid sequence: CASSFTGGPNTEAFF.

The V gene is TRBV7-8, the J gene TRBJ2-1, with 7 bases lining up with TRBD1. The CDR3 totals 14 residues. J gave up 5 bases and V 7 bases, and 8 bases lay outside the gene matches. Germline CDR1 is SGHVS and CDR2 is FQNEAQ. The CDR3 here is CASTKPGQDNEQFF. In DNA, the CDR3 is TGTGCCAGCACCAAACCAGGACAGGACAATGAGCAGTTCTTC.

This sequence joins TRBV4-2 and TRBJ2-1; TRBD2 aligns across 10 bases. Germline V gene lookup returns CDR1 LGHNA and CDR2 YNFKEQ. There are 16 residues in the CDR3. J was trimmed by 2 bases and V by 0 bases; bases with no gene match: 1. The CDR3 region has the DNA TGTGCCAGCAGCCAAGAAGCGGGAGGGCCCTACAATGAGCAGTTCTTC. Translated, it gives CASSQEAGGPYNEQFF.

The chain recombines TRBV9 with TRBJ1-4; maybe TRBD1 (6 bases). Germline lookup yields CDR1 SGDLS and CDR2 YYNGEE. The CDR3 sequence is 15 residues long. V lost 4 bases, J lost 4 bases, and 14 bases lay in between. DNA for the CDR3: TGTGCCAGCAGCCTTACAGGGAGGGTTAATGAAAAACTGTTTTTT. Residues: CASSLTGRVNEKLFF.

CDR3: CASSLPAGGRQETQYF. The CDR3 DNA reads as TGTGCCAGCAGCTTACCAGCGGGAGGGCGACAAGAGACCCAGTACTTC. The rearrangement links TRBV13 to TRBJ2-5; 10 nucleotides align to TRBD2. V shed 2 bases and J 2 bases; nucleotides not matched to a gene: 5. Germline CDR1 is PRHDT and CDR2 is FYEKMQ (reference sequence). The CDR3 is made up of 16 amino acids.

This clone was seen just once. This sample includes further DNA sequences coding for the same CDR3. CDR3 sequence (DNA): TGTGCCAGCAGCCAAGACAGAGCCTACGAGCAGTACTTC. Translated, it gives CASSQDRAYEQYF. The V gene is TRBV4-2, the J gene TRBJ2-7; D not certain. The CDR3 is 13 amino acids. Trimming removed 0 bases from V and 2 bases from J, with 5 bases in between. CDR1 LGHNA and CDR2 YNFKEQ come from the germline V gene.

V is TRBV7-9 and J is TRBJ1-2; 9 bases are shared with TRBD1. The V segment lost 3 bases and the J segment 4 bases; nucleotides outside the gene matches: 3. From germline, CDR1 is SEHNR and CDR2 FQNEAQ (reference sequence). CDR3 length equals 14 residues. The CDR3 loop reads CASSFGTGIYGYTF. Here the CDR3 DNA reads TGTGCCAGCAGCTTTGGGACAGGGATCTATGGCTACACCTTC.

This clone was counted once. The J gene is TRBJ1-1, the V gene TRBV4-1, with D perhaps TRBD1 (6 bases). The CDR3 has 14 residues. V shed 1 base and J shed 4 bases, with 10 bases lying between them. From germline, CDR1 is MGHRA and CDR2 YSYEKL. CDR3 amino acids: CASSQGSGVTEAFF. CDR3 coding DNA: TGCGCCAGCAGCCAAGGGTCAGGGGTCACTGAAGCTTTCTTT.

On this clone itself: The same CDR3 arises from other DNA sequences in this sample as well. The chain employs TRBV5-1 and TRBJ2-7, with TRBD1 as a possible D gene (7 bases). The germline gives CDR1 SGHRS, CDR2 YFSETQ. The CDR3 is 15 residues long. V lost 0 bases and J 2 bases, leaving 12 bases between the germline ends. The CDR3 reads CASSLGRGRTYEQYF. The CDR3 DNA is TGCGCCAGCAGCTTGGGGAGGGGGCGAACCTACGAGCAGTACTTC.

This rearrangement joins TRBV4-1 to TRBJ1-3; D gene ambiguous. Trimming cost V 1 base and J 7 bases, with 14 bases left between them. Germline V gene data show CDR1 as MGHRA and CDR2 as YSYEKL. The CDR3 covers 15 residues. CDR3 bases: TGCGCCAGCAGCCAAGGGGTCCTCTTCGCGAACACCATATATTTT. Amino acid sequence: CASSQGVLFANTIYF.

The chain couples TRBV30 to TRBJ2-4; 8 bases line up with TRBD1. Germline loops: CDR1 GTSNPN, CDR2 SVGIG (reference sequence). The CDR3 runs 16 residues. V shed 5 bases and J 3 bases; nucleotides not matched to a gene: 12. CDR3 region: CAWGDRDRSSKNIQYF. CDR3 DNA sequence: TGTGCCTGGGGGGACCGGGACAGGAGTAGCAAAAACATTCAGTACTTC.

This chain uses TRBV6-1 with TRBJ2-5; 7 bases align to TRBD1. The ends lost 4 bases at V and 0 bases at J; junction bases unmatched: 11. CDR1 is MNHNS and CDR2 is SASEGT in the germline V gene. CDR3 size: 17 residues. CDR3 in DNA: TGTGCCAGCAGTGGAAGTTTCACAGGGGAAGACCAAGAGACCCAGTACTTC. It codes for CASSGSFTGEDQETQYF.

This clone was recorded once. The V gene is TRBV19, the J gene TRBJ1-2; 9 positions agree with TRBD1. V lost 1 base, J lost 8 bases, and 8 bases stayed unmatched. The germline CDR1 and CDR2 sequences are LNHDA and SQIVND (reference sequence). The CDR3 is 15 amino acids. The CDR3 nucleotides are TGTGCCAGTAGTATAGTACAGGGGGCTCGTCAAGGCTACACCTTC. It specifies CASSIVQGARQGYTF.

The J gene is TRBJ1-5, the V gene TRBV19, with D uncertain. V shed 3 bases and J shed 0 bases, with 6 bases lying between them. CDR1 LNHDA and CDR2 SQIVND come from the germline V gene (reference sequence). This CDR3 has 14 amino acids. The CDR3 spells CASSMSTSNQPQHF. The CDR3 DNA reads TGTGCCAGTAGTATGTCAACTAGCAATCAGCCCCAGCATTTT.

The V gene is TRBV9, the J gene TRBJ2-3; the match to TRBD2 covers 9 bases. CDR1 and CDR2 (germline): SGDLS, YYNGEE. The CDR3 runs 16 residues. Germline trimming cut 6 bases from V and 6 bases from J; bases unmatched to any gene: 14. CDR3 sequence: CASTSSGGRAPDTQYF. In DNA, the CDR3 is TGTGCCAGCACCTCCAGTGGCGGGAGGGCCCCTGATACGCAGTATTTT.

The chain joins TRBV11-2 to TRBJ2-5, with TRBD1 matching 10 bases. This CDR3 is 15 amino acids long. V shed 5 bases and J 5 bases; nucleotides not matched to a gene: 8. Germline V gives CDR1 SGHAT, CDR2 FQNNGV. CDR3 sequence: CASSPSGTGVETQYF. The CDR3, as DNA: TGTGCCAGCAGCCCCTCCGGGACAGGGGTGGAGACCCAGTACTTC.